This TCR beta chain was sequenced in a study of OX40 agonist ivuxolimab in advanced cancers. Looking at the study overall: Ivuxolimab was an agonistic, fully human IgG2 monoclonal antibody directed against OX40 (CD134), a costimulatory receptor. Intravenous ivuxolimab was administered to patients every 2 weeks at six dose levels: 0.01, 0.1, 0.3, 1.5, 3 and 10 mg/kg. Of the approximately 54 dose-escalation patients, hepatocellular carcinoma was present in 19, melanoma in approximately 15, renal cell carcinoma in 9 and head and neck cancer in 9. In the dose-escalation cohort, 75% to 90% of patients were male, and the mean age was 60 years with a range of roughly 20 to 80. Patients were allowed to have had prior anti-PD-1, anti-PD-L1 or anti-CTLA-4 therapy, and 30% to 40% of the dose-escalation patients had been treated with checkpoint inhibitors. Partial responses were achieved by three dose-escalation patients, of whom one had hepatocellular carcinoma and two had cutaneous melanoma. Peripheral TCRbeta sequencing aimed to test whether ivuxolimab altered TCR sequence diversity and caused clonal T-cell expansion. The paper covers the monotherapy dose-escalation part of the phase I ivuxolimab trial, which included N of about 50 patients.

The trial excluded patients who had a history of autoimmune disease or who were on systemic immunosuppression. Peripheral blood for TCR sequencing was collected from all dose cohorts at baseline, on cycle 4 day 1, and on cycle 7 day 1. Samples came from an open-label, multicenter, first-in-human phase I dose-escalation trial of ivuxolimab. Adults with locally advanced or metastatic melanoma, renal cell carcinoma, hepatocellular carcinoma or head and neck squamous cell carcinoma were enrolled in the trial. Before TCR sequencing, CD4+ T cells and CD8+ T cells from peripheral blood were sorted into separate populations. To sequence the TCRbeta CDR3 region, genomic DNA was isolated from the sorted cells. The immunoSEQ Assay was used for sequencing of TCRbeta CDR3 regions. Here the immuneACCESS table is served through TCRdb, limited to in-frame sequences with V and J called. Missing clones are a known gap in these copies; in checked studies unresolved V genes cover under half, and the rest lacks a known reason. The sample includes tens of thousands of clones, with 94% observed a single time. The top ten constitute roughly 14% of the sample.

As for this clone: What this receptor recognizes is not known. The record has no base qualities; no much larger clone is one base away.

From the germline V gene, CDR1 is SGHDN and CDR2 is FVKESK. Cut back by 4 bases and 3 bases, the V and J ends lie 16 bases apart. The CDR3, cysteine through phenylalanine, is 16 amino acids long. Solely the CDR3 DNA is kept, with 48 bases framed from the first base. Beyond this particular receptor, the publication reports: Partial responders in the 0.1-3.0 mg/kg groups had among the lowest normalized peripheral clonal expansion, especially among CD8+ T cells. At doses of 0.1 to 3.0 mg/kg, clonal expansion of both CD4+ and CD8+ blood T cells was observed from baseline to week 6. The antigen specificity of the clonally expanded peripheral T cells was not determined. After ivuxolimab, CD8+ T cells had more expanded clones than CD4+ T cells on average. Low levels of normalized T-cell clonal expansion were also seen in some patients who did not respond.

This sample comprised CD4+ or CD8+ T cells sorted from blood, obtained in a trial of the OX40 agonist ivuxolimab. The chain uses TRBV14 and TRBJ2-1; confidence is insufficient to name the D gene. The clonotype comes from an adult with an advanced solid tumor such as melanoma, head and neck, liver or kidney cancer. The nucleotides are TGTGCCAGCAGCCTCCGAGACCAATGGAACTACAATGAGCAGTTCTTC. Translated, this is CASSLRDQWNYNEQFF.